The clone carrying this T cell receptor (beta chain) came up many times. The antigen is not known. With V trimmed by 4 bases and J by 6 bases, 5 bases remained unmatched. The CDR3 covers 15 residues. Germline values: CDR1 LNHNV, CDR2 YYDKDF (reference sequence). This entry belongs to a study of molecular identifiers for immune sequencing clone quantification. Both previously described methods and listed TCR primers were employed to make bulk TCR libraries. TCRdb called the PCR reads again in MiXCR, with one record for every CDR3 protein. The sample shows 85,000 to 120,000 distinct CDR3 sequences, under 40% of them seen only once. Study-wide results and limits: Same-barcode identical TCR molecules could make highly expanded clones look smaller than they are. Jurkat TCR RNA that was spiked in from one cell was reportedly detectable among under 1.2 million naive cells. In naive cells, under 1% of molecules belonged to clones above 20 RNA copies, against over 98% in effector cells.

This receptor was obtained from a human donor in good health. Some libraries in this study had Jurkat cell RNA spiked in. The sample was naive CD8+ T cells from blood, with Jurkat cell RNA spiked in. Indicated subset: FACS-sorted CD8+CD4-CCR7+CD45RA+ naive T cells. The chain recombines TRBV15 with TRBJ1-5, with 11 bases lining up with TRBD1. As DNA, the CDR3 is TGTGCCACCAGCAAGGACAGGGGGCGCGTTCAGCCCCAGCATTTT. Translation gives CATSKDRGRVQPQHF.